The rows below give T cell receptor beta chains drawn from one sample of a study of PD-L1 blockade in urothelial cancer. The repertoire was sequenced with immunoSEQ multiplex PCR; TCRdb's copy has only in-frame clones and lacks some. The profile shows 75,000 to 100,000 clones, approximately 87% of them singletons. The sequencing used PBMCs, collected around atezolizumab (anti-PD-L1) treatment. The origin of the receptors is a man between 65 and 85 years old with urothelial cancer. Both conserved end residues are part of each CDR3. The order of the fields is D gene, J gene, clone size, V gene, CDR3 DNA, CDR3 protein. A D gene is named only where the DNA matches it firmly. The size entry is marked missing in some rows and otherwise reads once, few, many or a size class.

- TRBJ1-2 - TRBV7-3 TGTGCCAGCAGCCCCCAAGCAGACAGGCCGAAGGGCTACACCTTC CASSPQADRPKGYTF
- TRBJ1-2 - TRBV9 TGTGCCAGCAGCGGCAGGTGGGGACATGATGAGCATGGCTACACCTTC CASSGRWGHDEHGYTF
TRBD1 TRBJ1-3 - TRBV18 TGTGCCAGCTCACCATTACAGGGGGAGCGAGGAAACACCATATATTTT CASSPLQGERGNTIYF
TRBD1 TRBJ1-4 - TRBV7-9 TGTGCCAGCAGCTCACAGGGGTCTAATGAAAAACTGTTTTTT CASSSQGSNEKLFF
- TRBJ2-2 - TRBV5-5 TGTGCCAGCAGTACACTTGTAGCGGAGGGGGAGCTGTTTTTT CASSTLVAEGELFF
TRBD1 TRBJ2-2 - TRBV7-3 TGTGCCAGCAGCCCCTCGGACAGGGGAGCCGGGGAGCTGTTTTTT CASSPSDRGAGELFF
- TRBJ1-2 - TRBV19 TGTGCCAGTAGAAAAGGGAGGGAGGAGGGCTACACCTTC CASRKGREEGYTF
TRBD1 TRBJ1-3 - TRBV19 TGTGCCAGTAGTGGGACAGTCGGAAACACCATATATTTT CASSGTVGNTIYF
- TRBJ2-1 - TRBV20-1 TGCAGTGCTAGTCGGGTTAGTGAGCAGTTCTTC CSASRVSEQFF
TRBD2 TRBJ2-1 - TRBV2 TGTGCCAGCAATCGGGAGGCCTACAATGAGCAGTTCTTC CASNREAYNEQFF
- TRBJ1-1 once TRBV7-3 TGTGCCAGCAGCTTAACGTTCGGGGGTGAAGCTTTCTTT CASSLTFGGEAFF
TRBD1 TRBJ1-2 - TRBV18 TGTGCCAGCTCACAAGACAGGGGCGAGGGCTACACCTTC CASSQDRGEGYTF
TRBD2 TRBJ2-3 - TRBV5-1 TGCGCCAGCAGCTTACCTAGCGGGGGCACAGATACGCAGTATTTT CASSLPSGGTDTQYF
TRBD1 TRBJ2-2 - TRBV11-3 TGTGCCAGCGGGGTGGACAGGGTGAGGACCGGGGAGCTGTTTTTT CASGVDRVRTGELFF
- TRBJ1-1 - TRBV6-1 TGTGCCAGCAGGGGCAGGGTTTACGGTGCTGAAGCTTTCTTT CASRGRVYGAEAFF
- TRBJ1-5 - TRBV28 TGTGCAGCGGGCGGTCTCTTAAATCAGCCCCAGCATTTT CAAGGLLNQPQHF
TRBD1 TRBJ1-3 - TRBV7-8 TGTGCCAGCAGCTTTACTTTGGAACAGGGGACTGGAAACACCATATATTTT CASSFTLEQGTGNTIYF
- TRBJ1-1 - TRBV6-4 TGTGCCAGACAGGGAGAGAACACTGAAGCTTTCTTT CARQGENTEAFF
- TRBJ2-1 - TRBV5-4 TGTGCCAGCAGCCCGCAGGGGAACAATGAGCAGTTCTTC CASSPQGNNEQFF
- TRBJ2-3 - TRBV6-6 TGTGCCAGCATTACTGGGCATTCCGATACGCAGTATTTT CASITGHSDTQYF
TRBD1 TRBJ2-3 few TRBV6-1 TGTGCCAGCAGTGAAGCGCCGGGACAGTACACAGATACGCAGTATTTT CASSEAPGQYTDTQYF
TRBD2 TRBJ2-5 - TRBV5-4 TGTGCCAGCAGCTTAAGAAAGCGGGGAGGGCGAGTCGAGACCCAGTACTTC CASSLRKRGGRVETQYF
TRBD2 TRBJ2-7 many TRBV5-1 TGCGCCAGCAGCCGGACTAGCGTGGCCTACGAGCAGTACTTC CASSRTSVAYEQYF
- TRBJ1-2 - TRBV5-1 TGCGCCAGCAGCTTGGGTCAGGCAGTCACCTATGGCTACACCTTC CASSLGQAVTYGYTF
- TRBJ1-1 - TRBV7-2 TGTGCCAGCAGCTTAGCGGCCCGAATGAACACTGAAGCTTTCTTT CASSLAARMNTEAFF
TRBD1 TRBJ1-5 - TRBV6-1 TGTGCCAGCGCTGACAGGGCAAATCAGCCCCAGCATTTT CASADRANQPQHF
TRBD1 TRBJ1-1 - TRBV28 TGTACCAGCAGTCCGCAGACCGGGACAGAGCATACTGAAGCTTTCTTT CTSSPQTGTEHTEAFF
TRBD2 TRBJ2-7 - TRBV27 TGTGCCAGCAGTTTTTCCCACAAGACTAGCGCAAAGGAAGAGCAGTACTTC CASSFSHKTSAKEEQYF